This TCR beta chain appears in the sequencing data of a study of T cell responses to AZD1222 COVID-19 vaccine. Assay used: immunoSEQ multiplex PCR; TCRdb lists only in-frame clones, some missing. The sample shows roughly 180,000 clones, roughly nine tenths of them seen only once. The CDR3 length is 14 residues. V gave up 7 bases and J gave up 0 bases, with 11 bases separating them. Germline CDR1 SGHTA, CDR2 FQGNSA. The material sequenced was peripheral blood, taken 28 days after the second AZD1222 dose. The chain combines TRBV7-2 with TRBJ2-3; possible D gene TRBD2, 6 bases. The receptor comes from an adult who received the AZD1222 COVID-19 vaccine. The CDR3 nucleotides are TGTGCCAGCAAGGCGGGGCCAAGCACAGATACGCAGTATTTT. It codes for CASKAGPSTDTQYF.